The clone carrying this T cell receptor (beta chain) was detected once. As yet, its antigen is unknown. This entry is derived from a study of cytomegalovirus exposure and HLA in healthy donors. Study-wide results and limits: As a later analysis showed, a missense DCLRE1C variant was linked to trimming of TCR beta V- and J-genes. A cluster of highly shared sequence variants was likely a sequencing artifact.

CDR3 length: 16 residues. Per germline, CDR1 MNHNY and CDR2 SVGAGI (reference sequence). V shed 0 bases and J shed 3 bases, with 14 bases lying between them. The PCR made use of 60 Vbeta and 13 Jbeta primers. Here immunoSEQ multiplex PCR was the method, and the copy in TCRdb shows in-frame clones only, minus some. The sample holds around 200,000 clones; approximately 79% are singletons and the top ten take 4% to 4.5%. The specimen was PBMCs. This sequence joins TRBV6-6 and TRBJ1-2; a weak D match, TRBD1 (5 bases). This receptor was identified in a woman aged 25-40 years in good health and CMV-seropositive. CDR3 nucleotides: TGTGCCAGCAGTTACTCAAGGCAGGGTGGCCACTATGGCTACACCTTC. Translated: CASSYSRQGGHYGYTF.